Detailed here is one T cell receptor beta chain. Its cognate antigen has yet to be identified. Base qualities are not at hand, and no much larger clone is one base apart. This record belongs to a study of blood T cell repertoires in COVID-19 (dated by TCRdb to about 2020). Study-level background: Samples covering the acute and convalescent phases of COVID-19 were provided by collaborators in the United States, Italy and Spain. Nearly every sample came with metadata listing a de-identified subject ID, COVID-19 status, age in years and sex. The samples were drawn from the first 160 participants of the ongoing ImmuneRACE study and from over 950 subjects provided by 6 global collaborators. Where HLA class I and class II types were available, the types were taken from metadata supplied by the sample provider, not from assay-based typing. The repertoires were made available in a free public database intended to serve as a resource for research on the immune response to SARS-CoV-2. The prospective study material was composed of cDNA or gDNA derived from T cells, B-cell-depleted T cells, or PBMCs. Deeply sampled blood TCRbeta repertoires from subjects exposed to, actively infected with, or recovered from COVID-19 were included in the dataset. Overall study outcomes, separate from this receptor: How much clinical and demographic metadata was included differed by source and by participant, and the metadata was provided uncurated.

Spanning cysteine to phenylalanine, the CDR3 consists of 15 amino acids. Of the read, only the CDR3 DNA is kept; its 45 bases are in frame from base 1. The junction carries 16 bases between V and J, which are trimmed by 4 bases and 4 bases respectively. CDR1 and CDR2 were assigned from the germline V gene as MNHEY and SVGEGT. TCRbeta CDR3 regions were amplified from genomic DNA by means of the immunoSEQ Assay, a bias-controlled multiplex PCR. Regarding the original processing steps: The number of nucleated cells in each sample was estimated from the amplification of reference gene primers within the assay. To quantify the absolute abundance of each unique TCRbeta CDR3 rearrangement, sequence reads were collapsed and filtered. For each sample, productive Simpson clonality was calculated as the square root of Simpson's diversity index across productive rearrangements. The source is immuneACCESS, and TCRdb retained only in-frame sequences with V and J called. Part of the clones is not carried over; for the studies checked, unresolved V genes explain less than half of this, and the remainder is unexplained. D and trimming come from the DNA, and the V and J calls and clone size come from that table. Here the sample has more than 95,000 clones; around 92% occur a single time. Approximately 3.5% of the sample is held by the ten biggest clonotypes.

Collaborating institutions collected whole blood in K2EDTA tubes following their own protocols. For TCRbeta analysis, collaborators shipped samples as frozen whole blood, isolated PBMCs, or DNA extracted from either of those sample types. Sequenced input: peripheral blood. This clonotype originated in a woman in her sixties or seventies with acute or convalescent COVID-19. The chain employs TRBV6-2 or TRBV6-3 and TRBJ1-1; no confident D gene assignment can be made. The CDR3: CASSWSSRGLTEAFF. The DNA reads as follows: TGTGCCAGCAGTTGGTCGTCGCGGGGTCTCACTGAAGCTTTCTTT.